Listed below are T cell receptor beta chains from one sample, sequenced in a study of T cells after yellow fever vaccination. TCRdb re-called the 5' RACE reads with MiXCR, one entry per CDR3 protein. The table has hundreds of thousands of distinct CDR3 sequences, approximately 12% seen once. The specimen comprised PBMCs, sampled on the day of the yellow fever booster vaccination. All receptors derive from a man aged 30 to 39 who received the YFV17D yellow fever vaccine. The CDR3 runs from the conserved cysteine through the conserved F or W. The D gene is left open where the match is weak. Size is omitted from some rows. Given values are once, few, many or a class for expanded clones.

v_gene: TRBV5-1; j_gene: TRBJ1-4; abundance: .; d_gene: TRBD1; CDR3aa: CASSPGTGSNEKLFF; CDR3nt: TGCGCCAGCAGCCCGGGGACAGGATCTAATGAAAAACTGTTTTTT
v_gene: TRBV5-4; j_gene: TRBJ2-1; abundance: .; d_gene: .; CDR3aa: CASSLAGRPNHNEQFF; CDR3nt: TGTGCCAGCAGCTTGGCAGGTCGGCCGAATCACAATGAGCAGTTCTTC
v_gene: TRBV6-5; j_gene: TRBJ2-7; abundance: once; d_gene: .; CDR3aa: CASSYGTHSYEQYF; CDR3nt: TGTGCCAGCAGTTACGGGACACACTCCTACGAGCAGTACTTC
v_gene: TRBV18; j_gene: TRBJ2-1; abundance: .; d_gene: .; CDR3aa: CASSPERLEQFF; CDR3nt: TGTGCCAGCTCACCAGAGCGTCTTGAGCAGTTCTTC
v_gene: TRBV27; j_gene: TRBJ2-5; abundance: .; d_gene: .; CDR3aa: CASSSWGTRETQYF; CDR3nt: TGTGCCAGCAGTTCCTGGGGAACCCGGGAGACCCAGTACTTC
v_gene: TRBV6-2/TRBV6-3; j_gene: TRBJ1-2; abundance: few; d_gene: TRBD1; CDR3aa: CASCRGQGLGYGYTF; CDR3nt: TGTGCCAGCTGCCGCGGACAGGGGTTGGGCTATGGCTACACCTTC
v_gene: TRBV28; j_gene: TRBJ1-5; abundance: many; d_gene: .; CDR3aa: CASLGGGNQPQHF; CDR3nt: TGTGCCAGCCTCGGGGGCGGCAATCAGCCCCAGCATTTT
v_gene: TRBV9; j_gene: TRBJ1-2; abundance: few; d_gene: TRBD1; CDR3aa: CASSQSTGVGYRYTF; CDR3nt: TGTGCCAGCTCACAGTCTACAGGGGTGGGCTATCGCTACACCTTC
v_gene: TRBV9; j_gene: TRBJ2-1; abundance: .; d_gene: .; CDR3aa: CASSVVAVSYNEQFF; CDR3nt: TGTGCCAGCAGCGTAGTAGCGGTATCCTACAATGAGCAGTTCTTC
v_gene: TRBV4-3; j_gene: TRBJ2-3; abundance: .; d_gene: TRBD2; CDR3aa: CASSRRASGRTDTQYF; CDR3nt: TGCGCCAGCAGCCGTAGGGCTAGCGGGAGAACAGATACGCAGTATTTT
v_gene: TRBV10-3; j_gene: TRBJ2-3; abundance: few; d_gene: .; CDR3aa: CAISEVTAATQYF; CDR3nt: TGTGCCATCAGTGAGGTTACAGCGGCTACGCAGTATTTT
v_gene: TRBV9; j_gene: TRBJ2-3; abundance: .; d_gene: TRBD2; CDR3aa: CASSVGTSGYTDTQYF; CDR3nt: TGTGCCAGCAGCGTAGGGACTAGCGGATACACAGATACGCAGTATTTT
v_gene: TRBV6-5; j_gene: TRBJ1-4; abundance: many; d_gene: .; CDR3aa: CASSYSWSGRGEKLFF; CDR3nt: TGTGCCAGCAGTTACTCTTGGTCAGGCAGGGGTGAAAAACTGTTTTTT
v_gene: TRBV6-2/TRBV6-3; j_gene: TRBJ1-5; abundance: .; d_gene: TRBD1; CDR3aa: CASSPHGQGLNQPQHF; CDR3nt: TGTGCCAGCAGTCCTCACGGACAGGGGCTTAATCAGCCCCAGCATTTT
v_gene: TRBV30; j_gene: TRBJ1-4; abundance: .; d_gene: .; CDR3aa: CAWRFGGKNEKLFF; CDR3nt: TGTGCCTGGAGATTTGGAGGGAAAAATGAAAAACTGTTTTTT
v_gene: TRBV7-2; j_gene: TRBJ1-1; abundance: many; d_gene: TRBD1; CDR3aa: CASSWGQGAEAFF; CDR3nt: TGTGCCAGCAGCTGGGGACAGGGGGCTGAAGCTTTCTTT
v_gene: TRBV7-3; j_gene: TRBJ2-3; abundance: .; d_gene: .; CDR3aa: CASGSKGGGTQYF; CDR3nt: TGTGCCAGCGGGAGTAAGGGAGGAGGTACGCAGTATTTT
v_gene: TRBV6-5; j_gene: TRBJ2-5; abundance: few; d_gene: TRBD1; CDR3aa: CASSYPQGARETQYF; CDR3nt: TGTGCCAGCAGTTACCCACAGGGGGCTAGGGAGACCCAGTACTTC
v_gene: TRBV6-2/TRBV6-3; j_gene: TRBJ2-7; abundance: few; d_gene: .; CDR3aa: CASRTGPLRYEQYF; CDR3nt: TGTGCCAGCCGAACGGGACCACTCAGATACGAGCAGTACTTC
v_gene: TRBV29-1; j_gene: TRBJ2-2; abundance: .; d_gene: .; CDR3aa: CSVDGRGSTGELFF; CDR3nt: TGCAGCGTTGATGGTAGGGGGAGCACCGGGGAGCTGTTTTTT
v_gene: TRBV19; j_gene: TRBJ2-7; abundance: .; d_gene: .; CDR3aa: CATRGRSSYEQYF; CDR3nt: TGTGCCACGAGGGGGAGAAGCTCCTACGAGCAGTACTTC
v_gene: TRBV6-1; j_gene: TRBJ2-2; abundance: many; d_gene: TRBD1; CDR3aa: CASRETGGKGRGELFF; CDR3nt: TGTGCCAGCAGGGAAACAGGGGGGAAGGGCCGCGGGGAGCTGTTTTTT
v_gene: TRBV6-5; j_gene: TRBJ1-2; abundance: few; d_gene: .; CDR3aa: CASSFSLSRQLNYGYTF; CDR3nt: TGTGCCAGCAGTTTTTCCCTCTCTCGACAACTAAACTATGGCTACACCTTC
v_gene: TRBV27; j_gene: TRBJ2-3; abundance: few; d_gene: TRBD2; CDR3aa: CASSLGLARIQSTDTQYF; CDR3nt: TGTGCCAGCAGCCTTGGACTAGCGCGAATCCAAAGCACAGATACGCAGTATTTT
v_gene: TRBV20-1; j_gene: TRBJ2-3; abundance: .; d_gene: TRBD1; CDR3aa: CSARQGGVADTQYF; CDR3nt: TGCAGTGCTAGACAAGGGGGCGTGGCAGATACGCAGTATTTT
v_gene: TRBV28; j_gene: TRBJ2-3; abundance: .; d_gene: TRBD2; CDR3aa: CASSPSPGTSGSTQYF; CDR3nt: TGTGCCAGCAGTCCTAGCCCCGGGACTAGCGGTAGTACGCAGTATTTT
v_gene: TRBV7-2; j_gene: TRBJ1-1; abundance: .; d_gene: TRBD1; CDR3aa: CASSNIRAPGQGLTEAFF; CDR3nt: TGTGCCAGCAGCAACATTAGGGCACCGGGACAGGGCCTCACTGAAGCTTTCTTT
v_gene: TRBV18; j_gene: TRBJ2-5; abundance: many; d_gene: .; CDR3aa: CASSPRAATQETQYF; CDR3nt: TGTGCCAGCTCACCAAGGGCGGCCACTCAAGAGACCCAGTACTTC
v_gene: TRBV11-2; j_gene: TRBJ2-5; abundance: few; d_gene: .; CDR3aa: CASSLDGVTAQYF; CDR3nt: TGTGCCAGCAGCTTAGACGGGGTTACGGCCCAGTACTTC
v_gene: TRBV5-1; j_gene: TRBJ2-2; abundance: few; d_gene: TRBD1; CDR3aa: CASSGRTGPTGELFF; CDR3nt: TGCGCCAGCAGCGGAAGGACAGGCCCCACCGGGGAGCTGTTTTTT
v_gene: TRBV7-8; j_gene: TRBJ2-1; abundance: .; d_gene: TRBD2; CDR3aa: CGGWWGLRTSGISYNEQFF; CDR3nt: TGTGGGGGTTGGTGGGGACTGAGGACTAGCGGTATATCCTACAATGAGCAGTTCTTC
v_gene: TRBV24-1; j_gene: TRBJ2-1; abundance: .; d_gene: TRBD2; CDR3aa: CATSDLGTSGRGEQFF; CDR3nt: TGTGCCACCAGTGATTTAGGGACTAGCGGGAGGGGTGAGCAGTTCTTC
v_gene: TRBV5-8; j_gene: TRBJ2-5; abundance: .; d_gene: TRBD2; CDR3aa: CASSRLAGYQETQYF; CDR3nt: TGTGCCAGCAGCCGACTAGCGGGATACCAAGAGACCCAGTACTTC
v_gene: TRBV20-1; j_gene: TRBJ2-7; abundance: .; d_gene: .; CDR3aa: CSAHRDGGTYEQYF; CDR3nt: TGCAGTGCCCACCGGGACGGCGGAACCTACGAGCAGTACTTC
v_gene: TRBV7-2; j_gene: TRBJ2-5; abundance: few; d_gene: .; CDR3aa: CASSDRLETQYF; CDR3nt: TGTGCCAGCAGCGACAGGTTGGAGACCCAGTACTTC
v_gene: TRBV7-9; j_gene: TRBJ2-3; abundance: .; d_gene: .; CDR3aa: CASSLAGQHTQYF; CDR3nt: TGTGCCAGCAGCTTAGCGGGGCAGCATACGCAGTATTTT
v_gene: TRBV10-3; j_gene: TRBJ1-5; abundance: .; d_gene: .; CDR3aa: CAITGQLGQPQHF; CDR3nt: TGTGCCATTACCGGACAGTTGGGTCAGCCCCAGCATTTT
v_gene: TRBV12-3/TRBV12-4; j_gene: TRBJ2-1; abundance: few; d_gene: TRBD1; CDR3aa: CASSRDRGLDEQFF; CDR3nt: TGTGCCAGCAGCCGGGACAGGGGTTTAGATGAGCAGTTCTTC
v_gene: TRBV2; j_gene: TRBJ2-7; abundance: few; d_gene: .; CDR3aa: CASRTLGLSSYEQYF; CDR3nt: TGTGCCAGCAGGACCCTGGGGCTTTCGTCCTACGAGCAGTACTTC